This passage covers 2 T cell receptor beta chains from one sample sequenced in a study of graft-versus-host responses after intestinal transplantation. No cognate antigen is known for these TCRs. Profiling relied on immunoSEQ multiplex PCR, and the TCRdb table lists in-frame clones only, not all of them. The sample contains around 130,000 clones, just over 90% of which appear only once. The source was unstimulated CD4+ T cells sorted from spleen or lymph node cells, collected before intestinal transplant. These receptors were taken from a human donor who received an intestinal transplant.

The chain recombines TRBV11-2 with TRBJ2-2, with D possibly being TRBD1 or TRBD2 (5 bases each). V shed 7 bases and J shed 5 bases, with 20 bases lying between them. Germline V CDR1 and CDR2: SGHAT, FQNNGV. This CDR3 has 16 amino acids. For the CDR3, the DNA is TGTGCCAGCATCCGAGGGACGGGGAAAGGGACCGGGGAGCTGTTTTTT. It translates to CASIRGTGKGTGELFF.

The count of this clone is one. The gene calls are TRBV11-3 and TRBJ1-1, with 8 bases lining up with TRBD1. In germline, CDR1 is SGHNT, CDR2 YENEEA. V lost 4 bases to trimming and J lost 0 bases; unmatched junction nucleotides: 1. The CDR3 covers 14 residues. The CDR3 sequence is CASSWTGMNTEAFF. The CDR3 nucleotides are TGTGCCAGCAGCTGGACAGGGATGAACACTGAAGCTTTCTTT.